This TCR beta chain is drawn from a study of blood T cell repertoires in COVID-19. Losses at the gene ends were 4 bases for V and 7 bases for J; bases not matched to a gene: 5. The germline CDR1 and CDR2 sequences are LNHDA and SQIVND (reference sequence). This CDR3 has 14 residues. In the original workflow: Amplification from reference gene primers served as the basis for estimated nucleated cell counts. TCRdb's table, derived via immunoSEQ multiplex PCR, lists solely in-frame clones and lacks some. Clone size and the V and J calls come from that table; the DNA yielded D and trimming. The table has 190,000 or so clones, 75% to 90% seen once; the top ten hold about 7%.

The sequencing input was peripheral blood. The genes are TRBV19 and TRBJ1-5; 9 positions match TRBD1. The clonotype was recovered from a man aged 35-49 years with acute or convalescent COVID-19. CDR3 sequence (DNA): TGTGCCAGTAGTAAAACAGGGGGCGGGCAGCCCCAGCATTTT. Protein sequence: CASSKTGGGQPQHF. Variable domain in full (rest from reference TRBV19 and TRBJ1-5): DGGITQSPKYLFRKEGQNVTLSCEQNLNHDAMYWYRQDPGQGLRLIYYSQIVNDFQKGDIAEGYSVSREKKESFPLTVTSAQKNPTAFYLCASSKTGGGQPQHFGDGTRLSIL.